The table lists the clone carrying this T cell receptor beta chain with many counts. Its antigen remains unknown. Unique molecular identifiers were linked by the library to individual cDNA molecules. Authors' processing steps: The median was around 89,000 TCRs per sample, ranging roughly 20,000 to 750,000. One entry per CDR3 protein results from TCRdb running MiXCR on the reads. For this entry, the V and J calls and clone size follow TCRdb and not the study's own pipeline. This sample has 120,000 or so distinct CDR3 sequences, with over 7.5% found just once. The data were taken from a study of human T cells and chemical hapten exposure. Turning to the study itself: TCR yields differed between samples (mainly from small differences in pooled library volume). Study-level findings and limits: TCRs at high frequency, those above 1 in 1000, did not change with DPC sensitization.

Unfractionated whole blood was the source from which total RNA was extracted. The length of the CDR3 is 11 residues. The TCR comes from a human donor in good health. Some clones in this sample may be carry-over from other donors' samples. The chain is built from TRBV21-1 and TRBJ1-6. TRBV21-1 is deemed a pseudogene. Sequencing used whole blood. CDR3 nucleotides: TGTGCCAGCAGCTCCGTTTCACCCCTCCACTTT. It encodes CASSSVSPLHF.